The 17 T cell receptor beta chains below all came from one sample that was sequenced in a study of T-cell memory formation after mild COVID-19. TCRdb reprocessed the 5' RACE reads via MiXCR and lists one record per CDR3 protein. The sample shows approximately 440,000 distinct CDR3 sequences, 20% of them seen only once. The sample taken for sequencing was PBMCs or a T cell subset sorted from them (not recorded which). The source is an adult woman who had mild COVID-19 (a few samples of this study predate the infection). Cell type and time point are not known.

The chain joins TRBV20-1 to TRBJ1-2; D remains unclear. The V end lost 6 bases, the J end lost 4 bases, and 15 bases lay between the germline ends. CDR3 length equals 13 residues. Germline V lookup: CDR1 DFQATT, CDR2 SNEGSKA (reference sequence). DNA of the CDR3: TGCAGTGCCACAACCCGCGACGGCTATGGCTACACCTTC. Its protein is CSATTRDGYGYTF.

The chain recombines TRBV2 with TRBJ2-2; D not resolved. Germline CDR1 and CDR2: SNHLY and FYNNEI. There are 15 residues in the CDR3. Trimming stripped 6 bases from V and 3 bases from J, with 14 bases between. This chain's CDR3 is CASSSGLSYTGELFF. In DNA, the CDR3 is TGTGCCAGCAGCTCTGGGCTGTCCTACACCGGGGAGCTGTTTTTT.

This clonotype showed up just a few times. This chain joins TRBV7-9 and TRBJ2-7, with D perhaps TRBD1 (6 bases). Looked up from germline, CDR1 is SEHNR and CDR2 is FQNEAQ (reference sequence). This CDR3 has 14 amino acids. With 5 bases removed from V and 2 bases from J, the gap between germline ends came to 13 bases. This CDR3 is CASSPRQATYEQYF. For the CDR3, the DNA is TGTGCCAGCAGCCCCCGACAGGCCACCTACGAGCAGTACTTC.

The rearrangement links TRBV11-2 to TRBJ1-1, with 7 bases aligning to TRBD1. The CDR3 runs 14 residues. The V and J ends lost 1 base and 5 bases, in that order; junction bases with no gene match: 4. Looked up from germline, CDR1 is SGHAT and CDR2 is FQNNGV. CDR3 DNA sequence: TGTGCCAGCAGCTTAGTAAGGGGGCGGACTGAAGCTTTCTTT. Translating it yields CASSLVRGRTEAFF.

The chain joins TRBV7-3 to TRBJ2-2; TRBD2 is a possible D gene (6 bases). Per germline, CDR1 SGHTA and CDR2 FQGTGA. This CDR3 is 15 amino acids long. Trimming pared 6 bases from V and 0 bases from J, leaving 11 bases between. This CDR3 reads CASRQGTSNTGELFF. The DNA for the CDR3 is TGTGCCAGCAGACAAGGGACTTCGAACACCGGGGAGCTGTTTTTT.

Ten or more counts support this clonotype. The rearrangement uses TRBV20-1 and TRBJ2-2; 7 nucleotides match TRBD2. V gave up 1 base and J gave up 4 bases; unmatched junction bases: 3. The CDR3 length is 14 residues. Germline V gene lookup returns CDR1 DFQATT and CDR2 SNEGSKA (reference sequence). The CDR3 bases are TGCAGTGCTAGAGCTCCGGGGGGCACCGGGGAGCTGTTTTTT. It codes for CSARAPGGTGELFF.

In this sample, this clonotype turned up a few times. The chain recombines TRBV27 with TRBJ2-1, with D possibly being TRBD2 (5 bases). Germline CDR1 reads MNHEY; CDR2 reads SMNVEV (reference sequence). The CDR3 runs to 14 residues. V was cut by 4 bases and J by 2 bases, with 9 bases left in between. The CDR3, as DNA: TGTGCCAGCAGTTATGAGCGGCCCTACAATGAGCAGTTCTTC. It translates to CASSYERPYNEQFF.

This chain joins TRBV9 and TRBJ2-3; D not resolved. The CDR3 loop spans 15 amino acids. The germline V gene encodes CDR1 SGDLS and CDR2 YYNGEE. Trimming removed 4 bases at V and 0 bases at J, with 12 bases between. The CDR3 loop is CASSSVDGSTDTQYF. The CDR3 DNA follows: TGTGCCAGCAGCAGCGTCGACGGTAGCACAGATACGCAGTATTTT.

The CDR3 loop reads CASSADSNTEAFF. The DNA of the CDR3 is TGTGCCAGCAGCGCAGACAGTAACACTGAAGCTTTCTTT. The rearrangement links TRBV3-1 to TRBJ1-1; a possible D gene is TRBD1 (5 bases). Germline loops: CDR1 LGHDT, CDR2 YNNKEL (reference sequence). V was pared by 5 bases and J by 2 bases, with 9 bases between. This CDR3 has 13 amino acids.

This clonotype was counted between two and nine times. The chain is built from TRBV21-1 and TRBJ2-7; the tabulated D call, TRBD2, remains unverified against the DNA. TRBV21-1 is recorded as a pseudogene. The CDR3 extends over 14 amino acids. In DNA, the CDR3 is TGTGCCAGCGGCCGGACTAGCTTTTCGGCCGAGCAGTACTTC. It codes for CASGRTSFSAEQYF.

This clonotype was detected a few times. The rearrangement uses TRBV7-9 and TRBJ2-1; TRBD1 is a possible D gene (6 bases). Germline V CDR1 and CDR2: SEHNR, FQNEAQ (reference sequence). V lost 7 bases and J 8 bases, leaving 12 bases between the germline ends. The CDR3 covers 12 residues. CDR3 loop: CASNRGSDEQFF. The CDR3, as DNA: TGTGCCAGCAATAGGGGGAGCGATGAGCAGTTCTTC.

This sequence joins TRBV15 and TRBJ2-7, with 8 bases identical to TRBD1. Trimming at V came to 3 bases and at J to 2 bases, leaving 6 bases not matched to a gene. Germline V gives CDR1 LNHNV, CDR2 YYDKDF (reference sequence). CDR3 size: 15 residues. The CDR3 region is CATSRADRGPYEQYF. Here the CDR3 DNA reads TGTGCCACCAGCAGGGCAGACAGGGGCCCCTACGAGCAGTACTTC.

The sample holds a few counts of this clonotype. The chain joins TRBV7-6 to TRBJ2-1; 8 bases match TRBD2. With 1 base clipped from V and 1 base from J, the junction kept 6 bases outside the gene matches. CDR1 is SGHVS, CDR2 FNYEAQ, per germline. CDR3 length: 17 residues. The DNA for the CDR3 is TGTGCCAGCAGCTTAGTGGGTAGCGGGGTATCCTACAATGAGCAGTTCTTC. Translation gives CASSLVGSGVSYNEQFF. The full variable domain, its missing parts supplied by reference TRBV7-6 and TRBJ2-1, is GAGVSQSPRYKVTKRGQDVALRCDPISGHVSLYWYRQALGQGPEFLTYFNYEAQQDKSGLPNDRFSAERPEGSISTLTIQRTEQRDSAMYRCASSLVGSGVSYNEQFFGPGTRLTVL.

Comment on this clonotype: Germline and junction disagree at one end, which may indicate a read error. The CDR3 loop is CASSLYGVSNTEALF. DNA of the CDR3: TGTGCCAGCAGCTTATACGGGGTATCGAACACTGAAGCTTTATTT. The V and J genes are TRBV7-3 and TRBJ1-1; D remains ambiguous. CDR1 is SGHTA, CDR2 FQGTGA, per germline. The CDR3 covers 15 residues.

The chain has TRBV9 and TRBJ2-7; a possible D gene is TRBD2 (5 bases). The length of the CDR3 is 13 residues. V was clipped by 0 bases and J by 6 bases, with 10 bases between them. The V gene's germline CDR1 is SGDLS and CDR2 YYNGEE. The CDR3 region is CASSVVLGSEQYF. The DNA of the CDR3 is TGTGCCAGCAGCGTAGTTCTAGGGAGCGAGCAGTACTTC.

This chain links TRBV5-6 with TRBJ2-3, with TRBD2 identical over 10 bases. The CDR3 sequence is 14 residues long. Losses at the gene ends were 6 bases for V and 5 bases for J; bases not matched to a gene: 6. Looked up from germline, CDR1 is SGHDT and CDR2 is YYEEEE. The CDR3 reads CASILGLAVDTQYF. For the CDR3, the DNA is TGTGCCAGCATTTTAGGACTAGCGGTAGATACGCAGTATTTT.

This clonotype was observed a few times. The chain links TRBV12-3 or TRBV12-4 to TRBJ2-5; D might be TRBD2 (5 bases). This CDR3 is 15 amino acids long. The V and J ends lost 1 base and 3 bases respectively, with 12 bases between them. The DNA for the CDR3 is TGTGCCAGCAGTTTAGGTCGGGGTTCGGAAGAGACCCAGTACTTC. Protein product: CASSLGRGSEETQYF.